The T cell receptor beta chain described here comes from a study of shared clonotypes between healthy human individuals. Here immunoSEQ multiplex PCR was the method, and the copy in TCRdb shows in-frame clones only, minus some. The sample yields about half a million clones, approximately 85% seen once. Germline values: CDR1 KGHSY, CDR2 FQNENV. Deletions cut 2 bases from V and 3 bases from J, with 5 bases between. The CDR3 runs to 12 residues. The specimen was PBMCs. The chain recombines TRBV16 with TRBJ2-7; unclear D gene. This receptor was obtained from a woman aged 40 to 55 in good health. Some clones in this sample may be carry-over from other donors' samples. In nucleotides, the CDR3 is TGTGCCAGCAGCCAAATGGGCTACGAGCAGTACTTC. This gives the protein CASSQMGYEQYF.